What follows is one TCR beta chain and its context. A much larger clone lies a single base off, so this may be a read error. Germline assignment: CDR1 DFQATT and CDR2 SNEGSKA (reference sequence). V gave up 4 bases and J gave up 0 bases, with 22 bases separating them. CDR3 length: 17 amino acids. The data stem from a study of response to subunit inactivated influenza vaccine. TCRdb itself ran the RT-PCR reads through MiXCR, one entry per CDR3 protein. The table shows about 540,000 distinct CDR3 sequences, with roughly a quarter occurring only once. These same data were also listed under a study on T cells expressing NK-cell markers. From that second work: As the method of synthesis, 5'RACE template switching with UMIs yielded TCR beta cDNA. Researchers report these clonotypes also headed the CD3+CD56-NKG2C+ fraction in several donors.

Material: CD4+ T cells sorted from PBMCs, obtained 12 days after vaccination. J is TRBJ2-7 and V is TRBV20-1, with a tentative D call TRBD2 (7 bases). This clonotype was sampled from a man between 45 and 60 years old who received an inactivated influenza vaccine. The CDR3: CSATGGVSSTPSYEQYF. The DNA for the CDR3 is TGCAGTGCTACGGGGGGCGTTAGCAGCACACCCTCCTACGAGCAGTACTTC.